Following are 8 T cell receptor beta chains from one sample sequenced in a study of T-cell memory formation after mild COVID-19. TCRdb reprocessed the 5' RACE reads via MiXCR and lists one record per CDR3 protein. The sample shows roughly 160,000 distinct CDR3 sequences, around 10% of them seen only once. Sequenced input: PBMCs or a T cell subset sorted from them (not recorded which). These receptors were taken from a man younger than 30 who had mild COVID-19 (a few samples of this study predate the infection). Cell type and time point are not known.

This chain joins TRBV7-6 and TRBJ2-7; perhaps TRBD2 as D (6 bases). Trimming stripped 1 base from V and 5 bases from J, with 18 bases between. Per germline, CDR1 SGHVS and CDR2 FNYEAQ. The CDR3 consists of 16 residues. DNA of the CDR3: TGTGCCAGCAGCTTAGATGGGGGAGGTCAGGGCCACGAGCAGTACTTC. Translation: CASSLDGGGQGHEQYF.

Many counts were recorded for this clonotype. J is TRBJ1-2 and V is TRBV6-2 or TRBV6-3; a weak D match, TRBD1 (6 bases). The V and J ends lost 6 bases and 2 bases respectively, with 10 bases between them. CDR1 and CDR2 (germline): MNHEY, SVGEGT. There are 13 residues in the CDR3. CDR3 amino acids: CASSRQDNYGYTF. CDR3 nucleotides: TGTGCCAGCAGCCGACAGGACAACTATGGCTACACCTTC.

The chain has TRBV18 and TRBJ1-2; unclear D gene. Germline V gives CDR1 KGHSH, CDR2 LQKENI. The germline V and J ends were trimmed by 3 bases and 4 bases, with 12 bases remaining between them. The CDR3 length is 14 residues. The CDR3 here is CASSPSDGTYGYTF. For the CDR3, the DNA is TGTGCCAGCTCACCCTCGGACGGTACCTATGGCTACACCTTC.

This chain joins TRBV6-5 and TRBJ2-7, with no clear D. The V gene's germline CDR1 is MNHEY and CDR2 SVGAGI. V was pared by 0 bases and J by 3 bases, with 12 bases between. The CDR3 totals 15 residues. The CDR3 loop is CASSYSLRAYYEQYF. In DNA, the CDR3 is TGTGCCAGCAGTTACTCCCTCCGGGCTTACTACGAGCAGTACTTC.

At least ten counts were recorded for this clonotype. The CDR3 DNA reads TGTGCCAGCAGCTCACGTTTTTCGGGATCCTACAATGAGCAGTTCTTC. Amino acids: CASSSRFSGSYNEQFF. This sequence joins TRBV7-2 and TRBJ2-1, with D perhaps matching TRBD2 (5 bases). The CDR3 is 16 amino acids. V gave up 4 bases and J gave up 1 base, with 14 bases separating them. CDR1 is SGHTA and CDR2 is FQGNSA in the germline V gene.

This clonotype was observed many times. The V and J genes are TRBV7-9 and TRBJ2-7; 9 nucleotides align to TRBD1. In germline, CDR1 is SEHNR, CDR2 FQNEAQ (reference sequence). Germline trimming cut 3 bases from V and 0 bases from J; bases unmatched to any gene: 6. The CDR3 runs 16 residues. CDR3 sequence: CASSLGGTGSSYEQYV. In DNA form, the CDR3 reads TGTGCCAGCAGCTTGGGGGGGACAGGGAGCTCCTACGAGCAGTACGTC.

In this sample, this clonotype turned up many times. The CDR3 region is CASSSGQDYGYTF. CDR3 coding DNA: TGTGCCAGCAGCTCCGGACAGGATTATGGCTACACCTTC. V gene TRBV11-2 combines with J gene TRBJ1-2; 7 bases map to TRBD1. Germline V gives CDR1 SGHAT, CDR2 FQNNGV. The junction had 4 bases not matched to a gene; V was cut back by 4 bases and J by 5 bases. The CDR3 loop spans 13 amino acids.

In its sample, this clonotype was seen a few times. This sequence joins TRBV20-1 and TRBJ1-1; D unresolved. CDR1 DFQATT and CDR2 SNEGSKA come from the germline V gene (reference sequence). CDR3 size: 14 residues. V gave up 0 bases and J gave up 0 bases, with 8 bases separating them. The CDR3: CSARDPRLNTEAFF. The CDR3 nucleotides read TGCAGTGCTAGAGATCCGAGATTGAACACTGAAGCTTTCTTT.